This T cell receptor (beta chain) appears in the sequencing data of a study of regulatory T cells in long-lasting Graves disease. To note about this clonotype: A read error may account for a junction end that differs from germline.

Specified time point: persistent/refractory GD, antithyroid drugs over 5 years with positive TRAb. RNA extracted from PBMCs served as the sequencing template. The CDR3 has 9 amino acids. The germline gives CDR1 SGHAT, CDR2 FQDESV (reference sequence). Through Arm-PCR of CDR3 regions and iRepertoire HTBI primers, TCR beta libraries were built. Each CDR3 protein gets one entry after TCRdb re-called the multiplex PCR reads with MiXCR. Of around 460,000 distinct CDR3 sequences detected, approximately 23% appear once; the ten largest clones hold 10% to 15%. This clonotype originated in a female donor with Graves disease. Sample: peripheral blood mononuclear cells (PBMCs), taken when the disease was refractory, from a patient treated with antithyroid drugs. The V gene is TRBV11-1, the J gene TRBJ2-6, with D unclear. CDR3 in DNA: TGTGCCAGCAGCTCCATTACGGTTTTC. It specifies CASSSITVF.